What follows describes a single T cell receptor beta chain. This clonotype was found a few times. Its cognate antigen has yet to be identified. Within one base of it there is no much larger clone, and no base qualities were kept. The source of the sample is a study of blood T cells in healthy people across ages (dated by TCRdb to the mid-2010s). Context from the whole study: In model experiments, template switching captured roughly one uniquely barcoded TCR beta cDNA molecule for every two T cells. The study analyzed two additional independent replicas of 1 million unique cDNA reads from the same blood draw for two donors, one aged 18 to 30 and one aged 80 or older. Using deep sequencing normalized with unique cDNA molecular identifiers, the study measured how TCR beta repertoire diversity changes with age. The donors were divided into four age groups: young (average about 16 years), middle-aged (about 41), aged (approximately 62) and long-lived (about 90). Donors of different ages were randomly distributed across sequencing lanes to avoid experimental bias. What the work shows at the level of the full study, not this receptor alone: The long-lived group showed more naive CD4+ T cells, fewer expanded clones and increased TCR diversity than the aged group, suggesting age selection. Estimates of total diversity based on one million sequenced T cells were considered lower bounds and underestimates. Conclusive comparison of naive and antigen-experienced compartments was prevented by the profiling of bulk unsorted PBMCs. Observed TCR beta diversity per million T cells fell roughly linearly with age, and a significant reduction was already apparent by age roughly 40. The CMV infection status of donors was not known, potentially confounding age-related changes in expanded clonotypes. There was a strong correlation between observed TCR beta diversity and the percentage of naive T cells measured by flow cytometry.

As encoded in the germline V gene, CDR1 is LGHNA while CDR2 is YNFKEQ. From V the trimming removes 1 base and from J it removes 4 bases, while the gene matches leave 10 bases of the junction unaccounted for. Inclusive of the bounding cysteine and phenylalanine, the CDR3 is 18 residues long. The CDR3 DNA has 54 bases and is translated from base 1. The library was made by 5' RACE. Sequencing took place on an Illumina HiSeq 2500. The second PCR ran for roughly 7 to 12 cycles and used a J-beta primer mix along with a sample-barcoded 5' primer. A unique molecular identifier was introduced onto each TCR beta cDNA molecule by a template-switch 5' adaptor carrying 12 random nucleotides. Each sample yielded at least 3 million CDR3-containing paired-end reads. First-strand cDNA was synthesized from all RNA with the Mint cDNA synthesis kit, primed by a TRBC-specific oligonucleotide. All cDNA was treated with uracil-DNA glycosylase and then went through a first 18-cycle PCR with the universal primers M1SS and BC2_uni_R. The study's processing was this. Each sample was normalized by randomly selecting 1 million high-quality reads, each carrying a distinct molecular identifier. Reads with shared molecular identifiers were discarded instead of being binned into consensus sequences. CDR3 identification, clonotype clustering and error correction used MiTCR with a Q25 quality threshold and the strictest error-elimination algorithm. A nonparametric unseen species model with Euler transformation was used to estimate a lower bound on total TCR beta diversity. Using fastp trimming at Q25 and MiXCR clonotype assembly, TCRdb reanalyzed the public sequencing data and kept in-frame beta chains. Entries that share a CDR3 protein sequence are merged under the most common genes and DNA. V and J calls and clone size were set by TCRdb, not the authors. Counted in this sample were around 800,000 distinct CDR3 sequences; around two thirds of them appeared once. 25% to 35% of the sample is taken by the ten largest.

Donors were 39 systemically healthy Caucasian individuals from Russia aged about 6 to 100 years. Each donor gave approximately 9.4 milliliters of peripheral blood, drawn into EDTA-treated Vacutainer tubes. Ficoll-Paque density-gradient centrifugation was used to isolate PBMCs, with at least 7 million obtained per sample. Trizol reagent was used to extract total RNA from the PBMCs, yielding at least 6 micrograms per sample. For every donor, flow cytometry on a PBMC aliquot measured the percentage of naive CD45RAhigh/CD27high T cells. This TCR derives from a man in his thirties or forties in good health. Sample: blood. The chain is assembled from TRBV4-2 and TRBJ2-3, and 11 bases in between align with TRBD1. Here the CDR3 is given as CASSQVGAGQGAPDTQYF. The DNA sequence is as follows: TGTGCCAGCAGCCAAGTTGGCGCAGGACAGGGGGCCCCAGATACGCAGTATTTT.